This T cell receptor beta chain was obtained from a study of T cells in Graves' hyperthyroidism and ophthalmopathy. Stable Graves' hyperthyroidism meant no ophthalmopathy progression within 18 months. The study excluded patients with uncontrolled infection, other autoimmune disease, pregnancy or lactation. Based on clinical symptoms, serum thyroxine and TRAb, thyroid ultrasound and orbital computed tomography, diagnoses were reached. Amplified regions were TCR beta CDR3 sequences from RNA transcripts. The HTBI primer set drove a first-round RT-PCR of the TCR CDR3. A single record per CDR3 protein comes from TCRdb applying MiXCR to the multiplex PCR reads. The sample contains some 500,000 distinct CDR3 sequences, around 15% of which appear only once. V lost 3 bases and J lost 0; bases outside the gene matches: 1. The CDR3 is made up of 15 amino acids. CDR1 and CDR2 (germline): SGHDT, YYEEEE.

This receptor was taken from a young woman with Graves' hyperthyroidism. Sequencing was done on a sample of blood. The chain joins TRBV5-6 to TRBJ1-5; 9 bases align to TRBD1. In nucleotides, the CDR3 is TGTGCCAGCAGCTCGACAGGGGGTAGCAATCAGCCCCAGCATTTT. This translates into CASSSTGGSNQPQHF.